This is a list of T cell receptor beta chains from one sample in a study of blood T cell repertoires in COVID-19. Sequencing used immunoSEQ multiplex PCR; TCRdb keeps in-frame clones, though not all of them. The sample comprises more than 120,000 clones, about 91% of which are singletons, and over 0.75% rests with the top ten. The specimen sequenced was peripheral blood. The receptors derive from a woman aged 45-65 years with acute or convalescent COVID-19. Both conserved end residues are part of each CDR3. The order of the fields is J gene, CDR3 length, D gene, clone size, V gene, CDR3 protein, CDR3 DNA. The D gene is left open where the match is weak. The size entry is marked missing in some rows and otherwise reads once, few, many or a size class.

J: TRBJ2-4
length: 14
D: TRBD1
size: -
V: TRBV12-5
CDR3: CASGLGQGANIQYF
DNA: TGTGCTAGTGGCCTGGGACAGGGGGCGAACATTCAGTACTTC

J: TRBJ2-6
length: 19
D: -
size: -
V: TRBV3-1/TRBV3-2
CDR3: CASSQDGGRFTSGANVLTF
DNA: TGTGCCAGCAGCCAAGATGGGGGCAGGTTTACCTCTGGGGCCAACGTCCTGACTTTC

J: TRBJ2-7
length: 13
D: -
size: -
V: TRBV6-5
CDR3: CATAGGPTYEQYF
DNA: TGTGCCACAGCCGGGGGGCCTACCTACGAGCAGTACTTC

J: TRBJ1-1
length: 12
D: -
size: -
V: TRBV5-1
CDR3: CASTLGGTEAFF
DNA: TGCGCCAGCACCCTGGGAGGCACTGAAGCTTTCTTT

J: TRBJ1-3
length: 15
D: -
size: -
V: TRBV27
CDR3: CASSLRRGIGNTIYF
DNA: TGTGCCAGCAGTTTAAGGAGGGGAATTGGAAACACCATATATTTT

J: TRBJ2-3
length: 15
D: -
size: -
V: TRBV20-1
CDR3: CSASLGRSLTDTQYF
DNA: TGCAGTGCTAGTTTAGGCCGGAGCCTCACAGATACGCAGTATTTT

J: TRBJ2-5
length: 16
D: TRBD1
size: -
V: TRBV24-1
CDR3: CATSDRLDRGGETQYF
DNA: TGTGCCACCAGTGACCGACTGGACAGGGGGGGAGAGACCCAGTACTTC

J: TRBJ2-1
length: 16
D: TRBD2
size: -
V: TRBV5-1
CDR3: CASSPPLAGSYNEQFF
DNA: TGCGCCAGCAGCCCACCACTAGCGGGATCCTACAATGAGCAGTTCTTC

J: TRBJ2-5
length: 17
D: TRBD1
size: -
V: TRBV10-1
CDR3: CASSESYPGQAQETQYF
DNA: TGCGCCAGCAGTGAGTCGTACCCGGGACAGGCGCAAGAGACCCAGTACTTC

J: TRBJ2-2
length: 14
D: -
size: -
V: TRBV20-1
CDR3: CSASAGAVTGELFF
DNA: TGCAGTGCTAGTGCAGGGGCCGTCACCGGGGAGCTGTTTTTT

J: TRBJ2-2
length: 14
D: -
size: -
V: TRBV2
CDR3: CASRGEISTGELFF
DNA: TGTGCCAGCAGAGGAGAAATCAGTACCGGGGAGCTGTTTTTT

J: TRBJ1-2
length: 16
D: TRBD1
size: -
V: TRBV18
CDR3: CASSNQYRGTYYGYTF
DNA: TGTGCCAGCTCGAACCAATACAGGGGGACCTACTATGGCTACACCTTC

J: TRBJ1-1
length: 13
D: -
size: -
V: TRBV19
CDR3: CASMRSIDTEAFF
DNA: TGTGCCAGTATGAGGAGTATAGACACTGAAGCTTTCTTT

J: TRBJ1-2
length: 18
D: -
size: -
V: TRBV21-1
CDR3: CASSKNRFPDIRAHGYTF
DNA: TGTGCCAGCAGCAAAAACAGGTTTCCCGACATACGGGCCCATGGCTACACCTTC

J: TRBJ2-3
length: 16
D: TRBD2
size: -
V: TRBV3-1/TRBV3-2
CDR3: CASRGASGGRTDTQYF
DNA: TGTGCCAGCAGGGGGGCTAGCGGGGGTCGCACAGATACGCAGTATTTT

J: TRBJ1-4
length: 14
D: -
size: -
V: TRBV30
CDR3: CAWSEGGNNEKLFF
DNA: TGTGCCTGGAGTGAAGGAGGAAATAATGAAAAACTGTTTTTT

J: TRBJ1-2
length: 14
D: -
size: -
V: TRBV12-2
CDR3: CASRLLWQNYGYTF
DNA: TGTGCAAGTCGCTTATTATGGCAGAACTATGGCTACACCTTC

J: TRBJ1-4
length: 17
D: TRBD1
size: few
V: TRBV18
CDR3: CASSPRLQGATNEKLFF
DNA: TGTGCCAGCTCACCTCGTCTACAGGGGGCAACTAATGAAAAACTGTTTTTT

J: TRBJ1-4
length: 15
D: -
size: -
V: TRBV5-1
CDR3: CASSYRAPANEKLFF
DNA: TGCGCCAGCAGCTACAGGGCCCCGGCTAATGAAAAACTGTTTTTT

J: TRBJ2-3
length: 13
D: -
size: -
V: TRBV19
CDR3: CASSLQGQDTQYF
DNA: TGTGCCAGTAGTTTACAGGGACAAGATACGCAGTATTTT

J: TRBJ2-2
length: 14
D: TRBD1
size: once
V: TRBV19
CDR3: CASSGTGATGELFF
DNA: TGTGCCAGTAGTGGGACAGGGGCCACCGGGGAGCTGTTTTTT

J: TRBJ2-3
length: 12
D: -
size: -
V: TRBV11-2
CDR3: CASSFGGDTQYF
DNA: TGTGCCAGCAGCTTTGGTGGCGATACGCAGTATTTT

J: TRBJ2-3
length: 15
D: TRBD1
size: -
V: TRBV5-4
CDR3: CASSLGQGRTDTQYF
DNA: TGTGCCAGCAGCTTGGGACAGGGGAGGACAGATACGCAGTATTTT

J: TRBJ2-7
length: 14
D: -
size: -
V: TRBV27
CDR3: CASSDGGSLYEQYF
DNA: TGTGCCAGCAGTGATGGGGGCAGTCTCTACGAGCAGTACTTC

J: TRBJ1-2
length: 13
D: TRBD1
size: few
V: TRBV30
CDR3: CAWSVRQGNGYTF
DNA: TGTGCCTGGAGTGTTCGACAGGGAAATGGCTACACCTTC

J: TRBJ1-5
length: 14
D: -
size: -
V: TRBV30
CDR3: CAWSPGRGYGPQHF
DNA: TGTGCCTGGAGTCCGGGGAGGGGCTATGGGCCCCAGCATTTT

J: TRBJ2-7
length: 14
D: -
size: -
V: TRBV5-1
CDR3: CASSLRRDLGEQYF
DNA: TGCGCCAGCAGCTTGAGGCGGGACCTAGGAGAGCAGTACTTC

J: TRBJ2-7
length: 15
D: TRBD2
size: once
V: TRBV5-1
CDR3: CASSGTSGSSSEQYF
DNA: TGCGCCAGCAGCGGGACTAGCGGGAGTAGTAGCGAGCAGTACTTC

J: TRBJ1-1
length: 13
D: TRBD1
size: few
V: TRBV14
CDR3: CASSRSRDSEAFF
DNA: TGTGCCAGCAGCCGGAGCCGGGACAGTGAAGCTTTCTTT